This T cell receptor (beta chain) was sequenced during a study of metastatic and nonmetastatic thyroid tumors. Across the study: Repertoires from blood and tumor or nodule tissue of malignant and benign thyroid patients were compared.

None of the patients had undergone any treatment ahead of thyroid surgery. This CDR3 has 13 amino acids. V was clipped by 9 bases and J by 7 bases, with 16 bases between them. Germline V gene lookup returns CDR1 SGHRS and CDR2 YFSETQ. As processed by the authors: Researchers built a distant-metastasis classifier for papillary thyroid cancer that drew on CDR3 differences across clinicopathological groups. TCRdb redid the clone calls on the PCR reads using MiXCR. The V and J calls were determined by TCRdb, not by the authors. In the table there are about 33,000 clones, about 15% of which are singletons. A word on this clone: Antigen: not known.

General study findings and limits: Significantly higher TCR beta diversity was reportedly seen in malignant thyroid tumors than benign nodules, in blood and tumor.

The sample taken for sequencing was blood. This TCR came from a female donor with papillary thyroid cancer or a benign thyroid nodule (not recorded which). Some clones in this sample may be carry-over from other donors' samples. The V and J genes are TRBV5-1 and TRBJ1-4, with unresolved D. The CDR3 sequence is CAISPLIREKLFF. The DNA of the CDR3 is TGCGCCATTAGCCCCTTGATCCGTGAAAAACTGTTTTTT.